This record covers a single T cell receptor (beta chain). Original processing notes: Counts of nucleated cells, estimated from reference gene primer amplification, were obtained. Some clones are missing from TCRdb's copy, which holds only in-frame ones; the method was immunoSEQ multiplex PCR. The V and J calls and the clone size are those of that table, but D and trimming were determined from the DNA. The data show 97,000 or so clones, less than 85% seen once. This specimen belongs to a study of blood T cell repertoires in COVID-19. Across the study: The samples span acute and convalescent COVID-19 from the United States, Italy and Spain. Sample material is recorded as cDNA or gDNA derived from T cells, B-cell-depleted T cells, or PBMCs.

Trimming at V came to 10 bases and at J to 7 bases, leaving 11 bases not matched to a gene. This CDR3 is built from 14 residues. The germline CDR1 and CDR2 sequences are ENHRY and SYGVKD. The rearrangement joins TRBV10-3 to TRBJ1-5; 9 nucleotides align to TRBD1. What was sequenced was peripheral blood. The clonotype was recovered from a man in his 70s with active or convalescent COVID-19. CDR3 loop: CASGPGQGFQPQHF. The CDR3 DNA reads as TGTGCCAGCGGACCGGGACAGGGCTTCCAGCCCCAGCATTTT.